Described below is a single T cell receptor beta chain sequence and its context. Its antigen is undetermined. This sample is part of a study of cytomegalovirus exposure and HLA in healthy donors. Across the study: For the approximately 400 genotyped donors, 75% to 90% fell within the Caucasian-associated ancestry cluster.

The PCR contained 60 Vbeta and 13 Jbeta primers. The method was immunoSEQ multiplex PCR; TCRdb's version includes in-frame clones alone and lacks a portion of them. This sample yields 90,000 or so clones, of which around 74% are seen a single time; roughly a tenth belongs to the top ten. V shed 1 base and J shed 10 bases, with 14 bases lying between them. CDR1 and CDR2 from the germline V gene are LGHNA and YNFKEQ. The CDR3 totals 15 residues. Study-level points and caveats: Among the CMV-associated chains, a few were confirmed in vitro as specific for CMV antigens. In a later analysis, CMV-associated beta chains were mostly HLA-associated, it appeared. Reports showed the classifier diagnosing cytomegalovirus status with high specificity and sensitivity.

The chain uses TRBV4-2 and TRBJ1-6, with D tentatively TRBD1 (6 bases). Sequenced sample: PBMCs. This receptor was obtained from a man between 25 and 39 years old in good health and CMV-seropositive. This CDR3 reads CASSQAWTVESPLHF. The DNA of the CDR3 is TGTGCCAGCAGCCAAGCGTGGACAGTGGAATCACCCCTCCACTTT.